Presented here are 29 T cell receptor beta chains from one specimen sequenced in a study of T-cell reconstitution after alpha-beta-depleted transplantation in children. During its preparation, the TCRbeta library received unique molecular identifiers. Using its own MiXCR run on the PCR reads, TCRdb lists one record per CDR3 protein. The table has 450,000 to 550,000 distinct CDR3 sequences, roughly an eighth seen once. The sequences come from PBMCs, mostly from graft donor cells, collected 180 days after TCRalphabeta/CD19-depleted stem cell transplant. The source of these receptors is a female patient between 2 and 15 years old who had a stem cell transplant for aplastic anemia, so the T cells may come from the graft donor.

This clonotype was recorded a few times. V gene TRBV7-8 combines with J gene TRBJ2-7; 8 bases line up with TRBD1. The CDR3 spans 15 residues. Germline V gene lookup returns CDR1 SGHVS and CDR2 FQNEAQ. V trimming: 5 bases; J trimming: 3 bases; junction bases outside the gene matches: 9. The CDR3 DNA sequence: TGTGCCAGCAGCCCCGGAACCGACAGGGGCTACGAGCAGTACTTC. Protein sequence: CASSPGTDRGYEQYF.

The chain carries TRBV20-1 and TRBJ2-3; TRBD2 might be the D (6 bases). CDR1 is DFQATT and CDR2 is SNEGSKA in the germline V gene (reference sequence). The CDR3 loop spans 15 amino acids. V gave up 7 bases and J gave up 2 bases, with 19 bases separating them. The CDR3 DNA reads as TGCAGTGTACAAGACTCCCAGCGGGTCACAGATACGCAGTATTTT. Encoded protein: CSVQDSQRVTDTQYF.

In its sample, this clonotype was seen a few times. The CDR3: CASSLVATSGRVYNEQFF. The CDR3 region has the DNA TGTGCCAGCAGCTTAGTTGCGACTAGCGGGAGGGTATACAATGAGCAGTTCTTC. This sequence joins TRBV11-2 and TRBJ2-1; 14 nucleotides match TRBD2. The trim removed 1 base at V and 4 bases at J, leaving 6 bases unmatched. The CDR3 runs to 18 residues. Germline V gene data show CDR1 as SGHAT and CDR2 as FQNNGV. Looking up the rest from reference TRBV11-2 and TRBJ2-1 gives the full variable domain: EAGVAQSPRYKIIEKRQSVAFWCNPISGHATLYWYQQILGQGPKLLIQFQNNGVVDDSQLPKDRFSAERLKGVDSTLKIQPAKLEDSAVYLCASSLVATSGRVYNEQFFGPGTRLTVL.

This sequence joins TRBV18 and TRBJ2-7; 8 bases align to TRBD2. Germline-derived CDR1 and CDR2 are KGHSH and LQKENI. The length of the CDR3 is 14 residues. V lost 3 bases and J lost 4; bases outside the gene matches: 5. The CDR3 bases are TGTGCCAGCTCACCGGGACTAGAAGGGTACGAGCAGTACGTC. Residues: CASSPGLEGYEQYV.

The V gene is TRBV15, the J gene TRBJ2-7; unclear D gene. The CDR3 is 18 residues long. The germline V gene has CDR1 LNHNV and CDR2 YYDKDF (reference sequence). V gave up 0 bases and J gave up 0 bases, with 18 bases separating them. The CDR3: CATSRDLAQTLFSYEQYF. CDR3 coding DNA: TGTGCCACCAGCAGAGATCTTGCCCAAACTTTGTTCTCCTACGAGCAGTACTTC.

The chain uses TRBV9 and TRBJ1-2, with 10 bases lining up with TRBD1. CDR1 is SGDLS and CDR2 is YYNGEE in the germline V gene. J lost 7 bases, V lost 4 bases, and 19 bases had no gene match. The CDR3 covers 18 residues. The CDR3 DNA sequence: TGTGCCAGCAGCCAGAACCCCGGGACAGGGGCCTTAGAGAGTGGCTACACCTTC. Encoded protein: CASSQNPGTGALESGYTF.

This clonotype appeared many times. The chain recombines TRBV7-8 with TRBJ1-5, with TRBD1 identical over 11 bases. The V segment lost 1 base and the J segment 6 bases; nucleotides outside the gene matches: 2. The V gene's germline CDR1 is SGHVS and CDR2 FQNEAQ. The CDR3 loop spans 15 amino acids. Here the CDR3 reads CASSLGGQGGQPQHF. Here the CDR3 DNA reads TGTGCCAGCAGCTTAGGGGGACAGGGGGGTCAGCCCCAGCATTTT.

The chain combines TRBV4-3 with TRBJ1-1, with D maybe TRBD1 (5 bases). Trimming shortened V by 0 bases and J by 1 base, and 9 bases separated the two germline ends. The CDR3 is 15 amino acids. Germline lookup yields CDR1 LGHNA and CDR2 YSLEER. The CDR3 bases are TGCGCCAGCAGCCAAGATATGGGGGGGAACACTGAAGCTTTCTTT. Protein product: CASSQDMGGNTEAFF.

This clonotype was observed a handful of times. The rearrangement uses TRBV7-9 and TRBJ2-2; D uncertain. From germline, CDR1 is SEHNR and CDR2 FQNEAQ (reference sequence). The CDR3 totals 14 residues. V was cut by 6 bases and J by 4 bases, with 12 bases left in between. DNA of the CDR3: TGTGCCAGCAGTTTCTTTAAGGTCACCGGGGAGCTGTTTTTT. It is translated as CASSFFKVTGELFF.

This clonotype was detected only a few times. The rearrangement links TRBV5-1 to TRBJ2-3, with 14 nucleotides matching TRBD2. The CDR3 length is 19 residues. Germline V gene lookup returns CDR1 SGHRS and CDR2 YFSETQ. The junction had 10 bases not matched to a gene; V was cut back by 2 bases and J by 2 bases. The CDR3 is CASSLGLAGGMRSTDTQYF. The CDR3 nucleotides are TGCGCCAGCAGCTTAGGACTAGCGGGAGGCATGCGCTCCACAGATACGCAGTATTTT.

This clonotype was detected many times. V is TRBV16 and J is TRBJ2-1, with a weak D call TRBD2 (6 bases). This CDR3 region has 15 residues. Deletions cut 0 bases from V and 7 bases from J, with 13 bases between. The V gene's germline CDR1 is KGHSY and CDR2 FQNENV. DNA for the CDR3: TGTGCCAGCAGCCAATCGGGAGTGGGGGGAAATGAGCAGTTCTTC. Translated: CASSQSGVGGNEQFF. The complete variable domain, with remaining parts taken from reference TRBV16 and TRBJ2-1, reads GEEVAQTPKHLVRGEGQKAKLYCAPIKGHSYVFWYQQVLKNEFKFLISFQNENVFDETGMPKERFSAKCLPNSPCSLEIQATKLEDSAVYFCASSQSGVGGNEQFFGPGTRLTVL.

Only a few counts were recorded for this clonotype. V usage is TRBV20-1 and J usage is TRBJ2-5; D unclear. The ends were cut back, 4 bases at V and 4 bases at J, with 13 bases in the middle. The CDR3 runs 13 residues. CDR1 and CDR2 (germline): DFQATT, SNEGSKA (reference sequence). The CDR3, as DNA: TGCAGTGCTACCGCGGCCTTACGAGAGACCCAGTACTTC. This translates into CSATAALRETQYF.

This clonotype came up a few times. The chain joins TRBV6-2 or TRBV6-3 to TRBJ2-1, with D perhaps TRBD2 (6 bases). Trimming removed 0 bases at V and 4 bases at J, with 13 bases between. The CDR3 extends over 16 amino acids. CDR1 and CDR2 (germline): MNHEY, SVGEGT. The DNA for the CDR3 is TGTGCCAGCAGTTACTCCAGACTAGTAAGGTACAATGAGCAGTTCTTC. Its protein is CASSYSRLVRYNEQFF.

In DNA, the CDR3 is TGTGCCAGCACGGGACCCGCGGGGAACTATGGCTACACCTTC. Protein sequence: CASTGPAGNYGYTF. This rearrangement joins TRBV12-3 or TRBV12-4 to TRBJ1-2; possible D gene TRBD1, 5 bases. The V gene lost 7 bases and the J gene lost 2 bases, with 14 bases spanning the gap. CDR3 length: 14 amino acids.

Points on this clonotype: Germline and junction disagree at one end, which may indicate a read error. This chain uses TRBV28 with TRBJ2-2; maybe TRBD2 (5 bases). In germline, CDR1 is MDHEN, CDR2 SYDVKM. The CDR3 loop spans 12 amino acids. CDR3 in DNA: TGCGCCATCCTACGGGGCACCGGGGAGCTGTTTTTT. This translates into CAILRGTGELFF.

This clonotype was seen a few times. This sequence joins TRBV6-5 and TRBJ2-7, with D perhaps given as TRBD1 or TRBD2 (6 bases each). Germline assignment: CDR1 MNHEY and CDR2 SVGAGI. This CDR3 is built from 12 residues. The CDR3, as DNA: TGTGCAACGGGCCCGGGGGCAGTTGGGCAGTACTTC. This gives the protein CATGPGAVGQYF.

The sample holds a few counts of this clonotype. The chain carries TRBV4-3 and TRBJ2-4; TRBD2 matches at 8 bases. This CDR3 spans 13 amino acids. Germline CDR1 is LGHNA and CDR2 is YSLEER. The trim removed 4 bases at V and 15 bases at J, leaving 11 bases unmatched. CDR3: CASSPPGLGVRYF. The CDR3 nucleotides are TGCGCCAGCAGCCCCCCGGGACTAGGAGTTCGGTACTTC.

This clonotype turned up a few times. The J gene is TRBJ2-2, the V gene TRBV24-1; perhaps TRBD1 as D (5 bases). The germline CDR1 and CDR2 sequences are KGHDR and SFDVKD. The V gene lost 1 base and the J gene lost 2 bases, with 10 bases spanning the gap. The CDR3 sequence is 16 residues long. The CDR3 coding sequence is TGTGCCACCAGTGATTTCAAGGGGCGCAACACCGGGGAGCTGTTTTTT. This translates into CATSDFKGRNTGELFF.

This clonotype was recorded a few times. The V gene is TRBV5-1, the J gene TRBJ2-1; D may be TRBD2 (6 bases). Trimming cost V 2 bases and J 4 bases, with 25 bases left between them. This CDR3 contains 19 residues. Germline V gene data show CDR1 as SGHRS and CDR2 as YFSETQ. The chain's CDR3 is CASSLARTIPGDWYNEQFF. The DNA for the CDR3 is TGCGCCAGCAGCTTAGCCCGAACTATCCCGGGAGACTGGTACAATGAGCAGTTCTTC. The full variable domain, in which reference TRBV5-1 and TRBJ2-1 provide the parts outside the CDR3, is KAGVTQTPRYLIKTRGQQVTLSCSPISGHRSVSWYQQTPGQGLQFLFEYFSETQRNKGNFPGRFSGRQFSNSRSEMNVSTLELGDSALYLCASSLARTIPGDWYNEQFFGPGTRLTVL.

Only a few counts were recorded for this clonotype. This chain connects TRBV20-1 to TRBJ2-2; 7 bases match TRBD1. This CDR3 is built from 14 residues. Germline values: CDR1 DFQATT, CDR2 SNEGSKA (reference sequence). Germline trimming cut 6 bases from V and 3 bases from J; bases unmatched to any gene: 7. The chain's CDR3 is CSAVYRGHTGELFF. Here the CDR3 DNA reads TGCAGTGCAGTATACAGGGGCCACACCGGGGAGCTGTTTTTT.

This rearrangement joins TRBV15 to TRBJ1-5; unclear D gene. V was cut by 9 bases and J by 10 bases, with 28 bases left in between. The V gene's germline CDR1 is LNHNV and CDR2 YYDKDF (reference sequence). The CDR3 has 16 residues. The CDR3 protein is CATEKGDIRKGRPQHF. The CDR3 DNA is TGTGCCACGGAGAAAGGTGACATCCGAAAGGGCCGACCCCAGCATTTT.

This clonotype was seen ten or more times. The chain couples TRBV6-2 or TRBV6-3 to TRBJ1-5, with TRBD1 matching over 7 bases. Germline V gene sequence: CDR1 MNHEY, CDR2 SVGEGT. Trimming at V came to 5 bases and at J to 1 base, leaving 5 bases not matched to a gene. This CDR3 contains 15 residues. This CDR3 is CASSPTGLSNQPQHF. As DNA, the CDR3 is TGTGCCAGCAGTCCGACAGGGCTAAGCAATCAGCCCCAGCATTTT.

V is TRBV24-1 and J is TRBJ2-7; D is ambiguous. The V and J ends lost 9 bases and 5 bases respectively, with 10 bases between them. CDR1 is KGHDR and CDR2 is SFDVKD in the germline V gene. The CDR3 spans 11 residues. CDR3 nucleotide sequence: TGTGCCACCCCCATGGTTAACGAGCAGTACTTC. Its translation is CATPMVNEQYF.

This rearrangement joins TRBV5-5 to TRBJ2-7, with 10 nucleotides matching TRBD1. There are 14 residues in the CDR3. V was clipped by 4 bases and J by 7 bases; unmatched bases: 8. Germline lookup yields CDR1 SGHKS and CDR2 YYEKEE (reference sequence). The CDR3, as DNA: TGTGCCAGCAGCCTGGGGGACAGGGGAGGAGAGCAGTACTTC. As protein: CASSLGDRGGEQYF.

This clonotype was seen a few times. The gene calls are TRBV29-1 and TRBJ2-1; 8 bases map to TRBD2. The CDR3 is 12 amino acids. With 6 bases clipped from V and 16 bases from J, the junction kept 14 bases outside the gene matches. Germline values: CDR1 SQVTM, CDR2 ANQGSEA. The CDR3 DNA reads TGCAGCGTCCACCTCGGGGGGACTAGAATTTTCTTC. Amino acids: CSVHLGGTRIFF.

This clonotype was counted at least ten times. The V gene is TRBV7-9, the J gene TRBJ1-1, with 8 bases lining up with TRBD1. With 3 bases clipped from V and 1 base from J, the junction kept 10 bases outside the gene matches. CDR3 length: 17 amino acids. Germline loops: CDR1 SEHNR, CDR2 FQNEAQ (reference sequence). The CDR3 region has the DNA TGTGCCAGCAGCTTCCGACTCTCGGGACAGGAGAACACTGAAGCTTTCTTT. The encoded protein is CASSFRLSGQENTEAFF.

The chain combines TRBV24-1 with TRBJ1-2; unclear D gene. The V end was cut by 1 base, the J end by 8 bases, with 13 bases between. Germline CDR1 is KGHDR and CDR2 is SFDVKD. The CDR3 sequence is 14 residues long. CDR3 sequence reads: CATSDFSGLRGYTF. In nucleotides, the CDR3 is TGTGCCACCAGTGATTTCTCGGGATTACGGGGCTACACCTTC.

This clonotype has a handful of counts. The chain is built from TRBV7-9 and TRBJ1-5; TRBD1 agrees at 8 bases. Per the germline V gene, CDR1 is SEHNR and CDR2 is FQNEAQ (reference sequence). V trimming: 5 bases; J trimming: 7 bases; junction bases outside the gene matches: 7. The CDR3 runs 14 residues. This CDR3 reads CASSQGQVVQPQHF. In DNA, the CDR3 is TGTGCCAGCAGCCAGGGACAGGTGGTCCAGCCCCAGCATTTT.

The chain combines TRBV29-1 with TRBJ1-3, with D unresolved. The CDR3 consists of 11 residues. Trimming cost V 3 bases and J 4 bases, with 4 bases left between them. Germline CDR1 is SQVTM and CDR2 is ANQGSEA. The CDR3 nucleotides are TGCAGCGTTGACCAGGGAAACACCATATATTTT. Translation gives CSVDQGNTIYF.